This TCR beta chain was sequenced for a study of T cells in Graves' hyperthyroidism and ophthalmopathy. General study findings and limits: The model predicted ophthalmopathy a median roughly six months before onset. Among clonotypes expanded in thyroid above 0.001, most were also found in blood.

At first hyperthyroidism diagnosis, before any ophthalmopathy symptoms, the blood sample was collected. From more than 8 ml of fresh peripheral blood, PBMCs were isolated. RNA transcripts provided the source from which TCR beta CDR3 regions were amplified. TCR CDR3 underwent first-round RT-PCR with the HTBI primer set. TCRdb reprocessed the multiplex PCR reads with MiXCR, giving one entry per CDR3 protein. The sample holds more than 550,000 distinct CDR3 sequences, about 17% seen once. Per germline, CDR1 SGHVS and CDR2 FQNEAQ. Trimming took 4 bases from V and 0 from J, leaving 19 bases between them. The CDR3 loop spans 18 amino acids. A note on this clonotype: Antigen: not known.

V and J are TRBV7-8 and TRBJ1-5; D uncertain. The sequencing sample was made of blood. The sequence was collected from a woman aged 50 to 65 with Graves' hyperthyroidism that later progressed to Graves' ophthalmopathy. The CDR3 DNA is TGTGCCAGCAGCTCACCCACTGCCTACGAGGATAGCAATCAGCCCCAGCATTTT. This gives the protein CASSSPTAYEDSNQPQHF.